The entry below describes one T cell receptor (beta chain). Its recognized antigen is unknown. No much larger clone exists at a distance of one base, and base qualities are not known. This sample was included in a study of blood T cell repertoires in COVID-19 (dated by TCRdb to 2020 to 2021). Looking at the study overall: Collaborator samples came from the United States, Italy and Spain and covered acute and convalescent phases of COVID-19. The repertoires were made available in a free public database intended to serve as a resource for research on the immune response to SARS-CoV-2. Where available, HLA class I and class II types were taken from metadata supplied by the sample provider and were not determined by assay-based typing. A de-identified subject ID, COVID-19 status, age in years and sex were almost always included in the sample metadata. The material from the prospective study consisted of cDNA or gDNA derived from T cells, B-cell-depleted T cells, or PBMCs. Subjects who had been exposed to COVID-19, were actively infected with it, or had recovered from it provided the deeply sampled blood TCRbeta repertoires that made up the dataset. Samples were obtained from the ongoing ImmuneRACE study (first 160 participants) and from roughly 1,300 subjects provided by 6 global collaborators. What the study reported, not specific to this receptor: Clinical and demographic metadata were provided uncurated, with the amount varying by source and participant.

Trimming takes 3 bases from V and 4 bases from J, and the germline ends sit 9 bases apart. CDR1 and CDR2 were assigned from the germline V gene as MGHRA and YSYEKL. Taken from cysteine to phenylalanine, the CDR3 has 14 residues. Only the CDR3 DNA is retained, 42 bases long and in frame from the first base. The immunoSEQ Assay, a bias-controlled multiplex PCR, was used to amplify TCRbeta CDR3 regions from genomic DNA. As for the authors' bioinformatics: The number of nucleated cells in each sample was estimated by amplification of reference gene primers within the assay. To quantify the absolute abundance of each unique TCRbeta CDR3 rearrangement, sequence reads were collapsed and filtered. Productive Simpson clonality was computed per sample as the square root of Simpson's diversity index over productive rearrangements. The immuneACCESS repertoire file appears here via TCRdb, limited to in-frame rearrangements. These files lack a portion of the clones; in checked studies, under half of the deficit traces to unresolved V genes, and the cause of the others is not known. D and trimming come from the DNA, and the V and J calls and clone size come from that table. This sample lists about 150,000 clones; roughly four fifths were detected once. The ten largest clones represent roughly 15% of the sample.

Whole blood was collected in K2EDTA tubes by collaborating institutions according to the institutions' own protocols. Collaborator samples were shipped for TCRbeta analysis as frozen whole blood, isolated PBMCs, or DNA extracted from either sample type. The sequence was collected from a human donor with acute or convalescent COVID-19. The donor label of this sample is uncertain. The rearranged chain carries TRBV4-1 and TRBJ1-4; the D gene is perhaps TRBD1, on 5 matching bases. The specimen was peripheral blood. The CDR3 in this case is CASSHGQGNEKLFF. The DNA sequence reads TGCGCCAGCAGCCATGGGCAGGGTAATGAAAAACTGTTTTTT.